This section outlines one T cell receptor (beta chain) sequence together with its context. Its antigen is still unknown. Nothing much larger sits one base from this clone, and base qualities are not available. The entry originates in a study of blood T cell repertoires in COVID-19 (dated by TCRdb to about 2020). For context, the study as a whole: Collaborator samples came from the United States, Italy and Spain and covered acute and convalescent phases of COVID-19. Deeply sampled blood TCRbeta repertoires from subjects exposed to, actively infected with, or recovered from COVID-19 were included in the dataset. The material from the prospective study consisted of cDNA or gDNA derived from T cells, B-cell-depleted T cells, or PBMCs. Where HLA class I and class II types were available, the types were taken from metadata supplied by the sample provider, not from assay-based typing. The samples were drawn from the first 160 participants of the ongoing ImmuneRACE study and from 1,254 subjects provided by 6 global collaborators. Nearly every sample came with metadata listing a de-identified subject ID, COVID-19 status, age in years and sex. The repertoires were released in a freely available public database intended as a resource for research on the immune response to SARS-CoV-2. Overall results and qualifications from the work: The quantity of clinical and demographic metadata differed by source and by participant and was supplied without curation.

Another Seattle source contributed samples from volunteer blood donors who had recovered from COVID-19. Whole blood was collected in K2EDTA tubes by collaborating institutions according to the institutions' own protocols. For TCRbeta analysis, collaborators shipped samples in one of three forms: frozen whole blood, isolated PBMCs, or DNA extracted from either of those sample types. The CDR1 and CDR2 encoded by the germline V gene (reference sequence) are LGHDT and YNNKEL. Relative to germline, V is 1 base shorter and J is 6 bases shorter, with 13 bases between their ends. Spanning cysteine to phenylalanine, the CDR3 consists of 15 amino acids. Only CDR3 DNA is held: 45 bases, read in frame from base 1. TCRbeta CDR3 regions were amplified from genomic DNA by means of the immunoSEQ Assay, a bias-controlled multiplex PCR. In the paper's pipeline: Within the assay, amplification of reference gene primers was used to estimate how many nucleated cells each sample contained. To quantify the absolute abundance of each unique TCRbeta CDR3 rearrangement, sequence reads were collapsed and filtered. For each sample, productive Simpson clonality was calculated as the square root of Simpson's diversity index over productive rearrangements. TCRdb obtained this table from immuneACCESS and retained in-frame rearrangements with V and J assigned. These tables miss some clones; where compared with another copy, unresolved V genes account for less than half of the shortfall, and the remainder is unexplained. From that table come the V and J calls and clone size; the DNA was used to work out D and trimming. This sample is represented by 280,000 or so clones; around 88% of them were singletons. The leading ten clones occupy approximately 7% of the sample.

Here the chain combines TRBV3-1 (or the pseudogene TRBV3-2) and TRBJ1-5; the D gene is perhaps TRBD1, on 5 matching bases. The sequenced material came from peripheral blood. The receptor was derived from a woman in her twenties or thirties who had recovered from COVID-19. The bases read TGTGCCAGCAGCCAAGGCACGGGGGTAGGTCAGCCCCAGCATTTT. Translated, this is CASSQGTGVGQPQHF.